This T cell receptor (beta chain) derives from a study of T cell responses to AZD1222 COVID-19 vaccine. Findings and limits, study-wide: Baseline seropositivity occurred in only 5 to 7 AZD1222 recipients. Targeting of unmutated variant regions was reportedly seen in nearly half of spike-specific TCRs. The span of vaccine-associated CD4 TCRs extended across spike, with dominance at 160-218 and 743-854.

The CDR3 contains 13 residues. Germline loops: CDR1 MGHRA, CDR2 YSYEKL. The V and J ends lost 3 bases and 5 bases respectively, with 8 bases between them. Regarding this clone: No antigen is known for it.

TCRdb's copy holds only in-frame clones and misses some; the assay was immunoSEQ multiplex PCR. Of some 130,000 clones in the sample, roughly 91% were seen once. The receptor was derived from an adult who received the AZD1222 COVID-19 vaccine. The sample consisted of peripheral blood, taken 28 days after the second AZD1222 dose. The V and J genes are TRBV4-1 and TRBJ2-1; D is possibly TRBD1 (6 bases). CDR3 loop: CASSQTGNNEQFF. The CDR3 bases are TGCGCCAGCAGCCAGACAGGAAACAATGAGCAGTTCTTC.